A single sample gave rise to the 18 T cell receptor beta chains below, sequenced in a study of blood T cell repertoires in COVID-19. TCRdb's table, derived via immunoSEQ multiplex PCR, lists solely in-frame clones and lacks some. Of roughly 70,000 clones in the sample, about 69% were seen once. The sample taken for sequencing was peripheral blood. The receptors stem from a man between 65 and 79 years old with acute or convalescent COVID-19.

There are a few counts of this clone. J is TRBJ2-1 and V is TRBV7-3; weak D call: TRBD2 (6 bases). Germline CDR1 and CDR2: SGHTA and FQGTGA. CDR3 length: 12 residues. V was trimmed by 3 bases and J by 10 bases, leaving 10 bases between them. CDR3 nucleotide sequence: TGTGCCAGCAGCTTTGGGGGGACGGAGCAGTTCTTC. It translates to CASSFGGTEQFF.

The gene calls are TRBV10-3 and TRBJ2-3; 10 positions agree with TRBD2. The V and J ends lost 7 bases and 0 bases, in that order; junction bases with no gene match: 7. This CDR3 is 16 amino acids long. Looked up from germline, CDR1 is ENHRY and CDR2 is SYGVKD. The CDR3 protein is CAIKGTSAPSTDTQYF. For the CDR3, the DNA is TGTGCCATCAAAGGGACTAGCGCGCCTAGCACAGATACGCAGTATTTT.

The chain carries TRBV7-6 and TRBJ2-5; 9 nucleotides match TRBD1. Trimming cost V 5 bases and J 5 bases; bases outside gene matches: 9. Per germline, CDR1 SGHVS and CDR2 FNYEAQ. CDR3 length: 15 amino acids. The CDR3 spells CASSRMTGGVETQYF. The CDR3 DNA is TGTGCCAGCAGCCGGATGACAGGGGGTGTGGAGACCCAGTACTTC.

This clone was detected only a few times. This chain uses TRBV5-8 with TRBJ1-5; D might be TRBD1 (5 bases). Germline V gives CDR1 SGHTS, CDR2 YDEGEE. V gave up 3 bases and J gave up 4 bases, with 14 bases separating them. The CDR3 covers 15 residues. CDR3 in amino acids: CASSYFGGSNQPQHF. The CDR3 nucleotides are TGTGCCAGCAGCTACTTCGGGGGATCAAATCAGCCCCAGCATTTT.

This chain connects TRBV19 to TRBJ2-1; tentatively, D is TRBD1 (5 bases). Germline lookup yields CDR1 LNHDA and CDR2 SQIVND (reference sequence). The CDR3 spans 13 residues. Trimming shortened V by 1 base and J by 6 bases, and 7 bases separated the two germline ends. The CDR3 nucleotides are TGTGCCAGTAGTATAGTAGGGGTCAATGAGCAGTTCTTC. Protein product: CASSIVGVNEQFF. Based on the CDR3 plus reference TRBV19 and TRBJ2-1, the full variable domain is DGGITQSPKYLFRKEGQNVTLSCEQNLNHDAMYWYRQDPGQGLRLIYYSQIVNDFQKGDIAEGYSVSREKKESFPLTVTSAQKNPTAFYLCASSIVGVNEQFFGPGTRLTVL.

The chain combines TRBV28 with TRBJ1-4; no firm D call. Trimming removed 4 bases at V and 3 bases at J, with 12 bases between. The CDR3 has 15 residues. Germline CDR1 and CDR2: MDHEN and SYDVKM. The CDR3 nucleotides read TGTGCCAGCAGTTCCTATTCGAGGTCTAATGAAAAACTGTTTTTT. Translating gives CASSSYSRSNEKLFF.

The V gene is TRBV5-6, the J gene TRBJ1-5; 9 bases match TRBD1. The CDR3 has 14 amino acids. The V gene's germline CDR1 is SGHDT and CDR2 YYEEEE. V was clipped by 4 bases and J by 2 bases; unmatched bases: 1. CDR3 nucleotide sequence: TGTGCCAGCAGCCGGACAGGGGGCAATCAGCCCCAGCATTTT. It translates to CASSRTGGNQPQHF.

This clone was seen only once. The rearrangement uses TRBV25-1 and TRBJ1-6; possibly TRBD1 for D (5 bases). CDR1 and CDR2 from the germline V gene are MGHDK and SYGVNS. The CDR3 consists of 13 residues. Trimming removed 6 bases from V and 7 bases from J, with 10 bases in between. The CDR3 sequence is CASSGTGNSPLHF. The CDR3 nucleotides read TGTGCCAGCAGCGGAACAGGAAATTCACCCCTCCACTTT.

This rearrangement joins TRBV9 to TRBJ1-4, with TRBD1 matching 8 bases. CDR3 size: 14 residues. From germline, CDR1 is SGDLS and CDR2 YYNGEE. The V gene end was trimmed by 3 bases and the J gene end by 8 bases; junction bases not matched to a gene: 6. This CDR3 reads CASSDTGGSEKLFF. CDR3 nucleotide sequence: TGTGCCAGCAGCGATACAGGGGGTTCAGAAAAACTGTTTTTT.

The rearrangement uses TRBV2 and TRBJ1-5; D ambiguous. The CDR3 spans 14 residues. V was trimmed by 3 bases and J by 3 bases, leaving 9 bases between them. Germline V gene sequence: CDR1 SNHLY, CDR2 FYNNEI. The CDR3 DNA reads as TGTGCCAGCAGTGACCTCATACTCAATCAGCCCCAGCATTTT. It encodes CASSDLILNQPQHF.

This clone was seen a handful of times. The chain links TRBV28 to TRBJ1-1; perhaps TRBD1 as D (6 bases). Germline CDR1 reads MDHEN; CDR2 reads SYDVKM. The V gene lost 6 bases and the J gene lost 0 bases, with 20 bases spanning the gap. The CDR3 runs to 17 residues. CDR3 protein: CASSPAGGASLNTEAFF. CDR3 nucleotide sequence: TGTGCCAGCAGCCCGGCGGGGGGGGCAAGTTTGAACACTGAAGCTTTCTTT.

The gene calls are TRBV19 and TRBJ1-2, with unresolved D. This CDR3 contains 11 residues. The V gene lost 6 bases and the J gene lost 1 base, with 3 bases spanning the gap. Germline assignment: CDR1 LNHDA and CDR2 SQIVND (reference sequence). The DNA of the CDR3 is TGTGCCAGTAGCCTTAACTATGGCTACACCTTC. Translating it yields CASSLNYGYTF.

This clone was seen a few times. The chain links TRBV5-1 to TRBJ1-4, with 8 nucleotides matching TRBD1. Germline CDR1 reads SGHRS; CDR2 reads YFSETQ. This CDR3 region has 13 residues. Germline trimming cut 4 bases from V and 11 bases from J; bases unmatched to any gene: 7. The CDR3 sequence: CASSVGQGGKLFF. The CDR3 nucleotides are TGCGCCAGCAGCGTAGGACAGGGTGGGAAACTGTTTTTT.

This clone was observed a handful of times. The chain couples TRBV28 to TRBJ2-6, with a possible D match to TRBD2 (5 bases). This CDR3 is built from 18 residues. The V gene lost 2 bases and the J gene lost 2 bases, with 16 bases spanning the gap. Germline CDR1 reads MDHEN; CDR2 reads SYDVKM. CDR3 DNA: TGTGCCAGCAGTTTAGTGGGGAGTTTCTATGCTGGGGCCAACGTCCTGACTTTC. Encoded protein: CASSLVGSFYAGANVLTF.

This clone ranks as medium-sized. The chain employs TRBV19 and TRBJ2-4; TRBD1 matches 7 bases. Germline trimming cut 5 bases from V and 8 bases from J; bases unmatched to any gene: 15. The CDR3 is 16 residues long. CDR1 and CDR2 (germline): LNHDA, SQIVND (reference sequence). CDR3 in DNA: TGTGCCAGTAGTGAGGGGGCGCTAGGGTGGACGGACATTCAGTACTTC. Protein sequence: CASSEGALGWTDIQYF.

The chain is built from TRBV20-1 and TRBJ2-7; possible D gene TRBD1, 5 bases. The CDR3 sequence is 14 residues long. V lost 3 bases and J 0 bases, leaving 12 bases between the germline ends. Germline lookup yields CDR1 DFQATT and CDR2 SNEGSKA (reference sequence). This chain's CDR3 is CSASSYRTSYEQYF. The CDR3 DNA sequence: TGCAGTGCTAGTTCTTACAGGACCTCCTACGAGCAGTACTTC.

This clone was counted a single time. The chain carries TRBV27 and TRBJ2-2, with 7 bases that match TRBD1. Germline V lookup: CDR1 MNHEY, CDR2 SMNVEV (reference sequence). This CDR3 is 17 amino acids long. V lost 6 bases, J lost 0 bases, and 10 bases stayed unmatched. The CDR3 here is CASSIFPGQTNTGELFF. The CDR3 nucleotides read TGTGCCAGCAGCATATTCCCGGGACAGACGAACACCGGGGAGCTGTTTTTT.

V usage is TRBV5-4 and J usage is TRBJ1-5, with no clear D. Germline V gene data show CDR1 as SGHNT and CDR2 as YYREEE (reference sequence). The CDR3 has 16 amino acids. V shed 10 bases and J shed 1 base, with 21 bases lying between them. The CDR3 DNA reads TGTGCCTCGACTAACAGCCCGGTTTGGAGCAATCAGCCCCAGCATTTT. Protein sequence: CASTNSPVWSNQPQHF.